One and the same sample provided the 24 T cell receptor beta chains below, sequenced in a study of radiation and T cells in renal cell carcinoma. Time point of the sample: blood 4 weeks post-SBRT, at nephrectomy. Noted treatment: 15 Gy SBRT to primary tumor, nephrectomy 4 weeks later. Data came from immunoSEQ multiplex PCR; TCRdb stores just in-frame clones and leaves some out. The sample lists 65,000 or so clones, over 65% occurring once. The sequences come from blood, collected from a patient whose treatment included radiotherapy and nephrectomy. These TCRs come from a man aged 60-69 years with renal cell carcinoma.

This chain joins TRBV10-3 and TRBJ2-1; TRBD2 matches 7 bases. The CDR3 runs 14 residues. The V gene's germline CDR1 is ENHRY and CDR2 SYGVKD. V lost 3 bases, J lost 5 bases, and 4 bases stayed unmatched. CDR3 nucleotides: TGTGCCATCAGTGAAGCGGGATTCAACAATGAGCAGTTCTTC. This translates into CAISEAGFNNEQFF.

This clone has just a few counts. This chain joins TRBV13 and TRBJ2-1; D could derive from TRBD1 or TRBD2 (5 bases each). The CDR3 length is 15 residues. Germline V gives CDR1 PRHDT, CDR2 FYEKMQ (reference sequence). With 5 bases removed from V and 0 bases from J, the gap between germline ends came to 11 bases. The chain's CDR3 is CASSDRDVSYNEQFF. CDR3 nucleotide sequence: TGTGCCAGCAGCGACCGGGACGTCTCCTACAATGAGCAGTTCTTC.

This chain links TRBV2 with TRBJ2-2, with 11 bases aligning to TRBD1. The germline gives CDR1 SNHLY, CDR2 FYNNEI. The CDR3 length is 15 residues. The V segment lost 4 bases and the J segment 6 bases; nucleotides outside the gene matches: 4. In nucleotides, the CDR3 is TGTGCCAGCAGTGCCGGGACAGGGGGGTCCGGGGAGCTGTTTTTT. Protein: CASSAGTGGSGELFF.

V gene TRBV5-5 combines with J gene TRBJ1-1; 11 bases align to TRBD1. V dropped 4 bases and J dropped 0; count of bases not matched to a gene: 5. This CDR3 region has 16 residues. Per the germline V gene, CDR1 is SGHKS and CDR2 is YYEKEE (reference sequence). Written as DNA, the CDR3 is TGTGCCAGCAGCCTCGGGACAGGGGGGATGAACACTGAAGCTTTCTTT. Translation: CASSLGTGGMNTEAFF.

J is TRBJ2-7 and V is TRBV5-1, with D uncertain. V shed 7 bases and J shed 5 bases, with 10 bases lying between them. In germline, CDR1 is SGHRS, CDR2 YFSETQ. The CDR3 sequence is 11 residues long. This chain's CDR3 is CASRPLNEQYF. CDR3 coding DNA: TGCGCCAGCCGACCCCTCAACGAGCAGTACTTC.

This rearrangement joins TRBV7-2 to TRBJ2-5, with D maybe TRBD2 (6 bases). This CDR3 has 16 amino acids. With 0 bases removed from V and 3 bases from J, the gap between germline ends came to 14 bases. Germline lookup yields CDR1 SGHTA and CDR2 FQGNSA. The CDR3 nucleotides read TGTGCCAGCAGCTTAGCGCCATGGCGGAGGGAAGAGACCCAGTACTTC. This gives the protein CASSLAPWRREETQYF.

The chain employs TRBV6-1 and TRBJ2-2; 7 bases agree with TRBD1. The V gene end was trimmed by 5 bases and the J gene end by 3 bases; junction bases not matched to a gene: 6. Germline-derived CDR1 and CDR2 are MNHNS and SASEGT. The CDR3 runs to 15 residues. The CDR3 here is CASSSLTGYTGELFF. The CDR3 nucleotides are TGTGCCAGCAGTTCCTTGACAGGGTACACCGGGGAGCTGTTTTTT.

This rearrangement joins TRBV25-1 to TRBJ1-4; 7 bases are shared with TRBD1. The trim removed 6 bases at V and 0 bases at J, leaving 7 bases unmatched. CDR3 size: 16 residues. Per the germline V gene, CDR1 is MGHDK and CDR2 is SYGVNS. The CDR3 here is CASRANRGATNEKLFF. In nucleotides, the CDR3 is TGTGCCAGCAGGGCCAACAGGGGAGCAACTAATGAAAAACTGTTTTTT. The full variable domain, with the rest looked up from reference TRBV25-1 and TRBJ1-4, is EADIYQTPRYLVIGTGKKITLECSQTMGHDKMYWYQQDPGMELHLIHYSYGVNSTEKGDLSSESTVSRIRTEHFPLTLESARPSHTSQYLCASRANRGATNEKLFFGSGTQLSVL.

In DNA, the CDR3 is TGTGCCTGTGTCCGGGGGGGCTTAACAGATACGCAGTATTTT. It codes for CACVRGGLTDTQYF. The genes are TRBV30 and TRBJ2-3; 8 bases are shared with TRBD2. V lost 6 bases and J lost 3; bases outside the gene matches: 8. The germline V gene encodes CDR1 GTSNPN and CDR2 SVGIG (reference sequence). CDR3 size: 14 residues.

V usage is TRBV4-1 and J usage is TRBJ2-1; a possible D gene is TRBD2 (7 bases). The CDR3 is made up of 15 amino acids. Germline V gene lookup returns CDR1 MGHRA and CDR2 YSYEKL. V dropped 1 base and J dropped 8 bases, with 15 bases sitting between them. CDR3 DNA sequence: TGCGCCAGCAGCCAAGGGGCCGGGGGGCGCGATGAGCAGTTCTTC. This encodes CASSQGAGGRDEQFF.

The chain has TRBV7-2 and TRBJ2-7; D perhaps matches TRBD1 (6 bases). The V and J ends lost 1 base and 3 bases respectively, with 10 bases between them. The V gene's germline CDR1 is SGHTA and CDR2 FQGNSA. This CDR3 has 14 residues. This CDR3 is CASSLGGQIYEQYF. The CDR3 nucleotides are TGTGCCAGCAGCTTAGGGGGGCAGATCTACGAGCAGTACTTC.

The chain is built from TRBV12-5 and TRBJ2-5; the match to TRBD2 covers 11 bases. V dropped 1 base and J dropped 5; count of bases not matched to a gene: 15. CDR1 and CDR2 (germline): LGHNT, FRNRAP. The CDR3 extends over 19 amino acids. The CDR3 region has the DNA TGTGCTAGTGGTTTGGCCTATGATATTAGCGGGAGGGCCCCCGAGACCCAGTACTTC. This sequence encodes CASGLAYDISGRAPETQYF.

J is TRBJ2-5 and V is TRBV6-4, with 9 bases lining up with TRBD1. CDR3 length: 16 residues. Germline V lookup: CDR1 MRHNA, CDR2 SNTAGT. Losses at the gene ends were 2 bases for V and 3 bases for J; bases not matched to a gene: 7. The CDR3 protein is CASSDTSGTGKETQYF. The CDR3 nucleotides are TGTGCCAGCAGTGACACATCTGGGACAGGGAAAGAGACCCAGTACTTC.

The V gene is TRBV9, the J gene TRBJ2-1; 9 positions match TRBD2. CDR3 length equals 14 residues. The J segment lost 9 bases and the V segment lost 1 base, leaving 5 bases of the junction unmatched. The V gene's germline CDR1 is SGDLS and CDR2 YYNGEE. The CDR3 region has the DNA TGTGCCAGCAGCGTAAGGGGGACTAGCCCTGAGCAGTTCTTC. It codes for CASSVRGTSPEQFF.

This chain links TRBV30 with TRBJ1-1; D gene unclear. Trimming cost V 1 base and J 1 base, with 16 bases left between them. The CDR3 has 16 residues. Germline V CDR1 and CDR2: GTSNPN, SVGIG (reference sequence). Written as DNA, the CDR3 is TGTGCCTGGAGTGCTACCTATTTCCGGGCGAACACTGAAGCTTTCTTT. It translates to CAWSATYFRANTEAFF.

The DNA for the CDR3 is TGCGCCAGCAGCTTGGTCCCGGGCTCTGGGGCCAACGTCCTGACTTTC. The encoded protein is CASSLVPGSGANVLTF. This rearrangement joins TRBV5-1 to TRBJ2-6; D call uncertain. V was shortened by 0 bases and J by 0 bases, with 7 bases between the two germline ends. CDR3 length: 16 amino acids. Germline CDR1 is SGHRS and CDR2 is YFSETQ.

This chain joins TRBV9 and TRBJ2-3; 8 nucleotides align to TRBD2. The CDR3 length is 16 residues. The ends lost 0 bases at V and 2 bases at J; junction bases unmatched: 5. CDR1 SGDLS and CDR2 YYNGEE come from the germline V gene. The CDR3 region is CASSVGSGGDTDTQYF. The CDR3 nucleotides are TGTGCCAGCAGCGTAGGAAGCGGGGGTGACACAGATACGCAGTATTTT.

V is TRBV29-1 and J is TRBJ2-2, with D perhaps assigned TRBD1 or TRBD2 (5 bases each). Trimming cost V 7 bases and J 6 bases, with 12 bases left between them. The CDR3 has 12 amino acids. Germline-derived CDR1 and CDR2 are SQVTM and ANQGSEA. CDR3 bases: TGCAGCGCCGGTGGGGGTCCCGGGGAGCTGTTTTTT. This translates into CSAGGGPGELFF.

The chain is built from TRBV15 and TRBJ1-2, with D hard to call. V dropped 0 bases and J dropped 5 bases, with 7 bases sitting between them. From germline, CDR1 is LNHNV and CDR2 YYDKDF (reference sequence). The length of the CDR3 is 13 residues. The DNA of the CDR3 is TGTGCCACCAGCAGAGAAGGACTTTATGGCTACACCTTC. Its translation is CATSREGLYGYTF.

Only one count was recorded for this clone. V and J are TRBV5-6 and TRBJ1-5; a weak D match, TRBD1 (5 bases). Germline V lookup: CDR1 SGHDT, CDR2 YYEEEE. The CDR3 runs 13 residues. V was shortened by 4 bases and J by 5 bases, with 10 bases between the two germline ends. The CDR3 protein is CASSQRGDQPQHF. The DNA of the CDR3 is TGTGCCAGCAGCCAAAGAGGGGATCAGCCCCAGCATTTT.

This sequence joins TRBV6-5 and TRBJ2-3; no clear D. The CDR3 totals 13 residues. Trimming shortened V by 7 bases and J by 6 bases, and 14 bases separated the two germline ends. From germline, CDR1 is MNHEY and CDR2 SVGAGI. DNA for the CDR3: TGTGCCAGCAACCCCCCGGATGCGGATACGCAGTATTTT. Amino acid sequence: CASNPPDADTQYF.

The chain recombines TRBV7-9 with TRBJ2-2, with D possibly matching TRBD1 (5 bases). The germline V gene encodes CDR1 SEHNR and CDR2 FQNEAQ (reference sequence). The V and J ends lost 5 bases and 3 bases respectively, with 16 bases between them. CDR3 length: 16 amino acids. The CDR3 reads CASSPMLGLDTGELFF. The CDR3 coding sequence is TGTGCCAGCAGCCCCATGTTGGGGCTGGACACCGGGGAGCTGTTTTTT.

The sample holds a few counts of this clone. The rearrangement links TRBV6-1 to TRBJ1-6, with 7 bases aligning to TRBD1. The CDR3 contains 17 residues. Per the germline V gene, CDR1 is MNHNS and CDR2 is SASEGT. The V gene end was trimmed by 3 bases and the J gene end by 4 bases; junction bases not matched to a gene: 9. In DNA form, the CDR3 reads TGTGCCAGCAGTGACTTGACGACAGGGAAGTATAATTCACCCCTCCACTTT. It encodes CASSDLTTGKYNSPLHF.

The chain carries TRBV7-6 and TRBJ2-3; no reliable D call. This CDR3 has 13 residues. Trimming shortened V by 3 bases and J by 11 bases, and 15 bases separated the two germline ends. Germline V gene lookup returns CDR1 SGHVS and CDR2 FNYEAQ. The CDR3 sequence: CASSFLGAIEQYF. CDR3 nucleotide sequence: TGTGCCAGCAGCTTCCTTGGCGCGATTGAGCAGTATTTT.